This is a list of T cell receptor beta chains from one sample in a study of blood T cell repertoires in COVID-19. Sequenced by immunoSEQ multiplex PCR; TCRdb stores in-frame clones only, minus some. Here the sample spans roughly 280,000 clones, approximately 87% being singletons. The sequencing input was peripheral blood. These receptors came from a man aged 55 to 70 who had recovered from COVID-19. Both conserved end residues are part of each CDR3. Fields, in order: J gene, V gene, CDR3 protein.

j_gene: TRBJ2-2
v_gene: TRBV24-1
CDR3aa: CATSDATSGRSGELFF

j_gene: TRBJ1-2
v_gene: TRBV2
CDR3aa: CASSESGQNYGYTF

j_gene: TRBJ2-1
v_gene: TRBV19
CDR3aa: CASSSDFPSYNEQFF

j_gene: TRBJ2-3
v_gene: TRBV28
CDR3aa: CASSPFWTSGSTDTQYF

j_gene: TRBJ2-1
v_gene: TRBV3-1/TRBV3-2
CDR3aa: CASSRSGQYNEQFF

j_gene: TRBJ2-1
v_gene: TRBV6-4
CDR3aa: CASSVERGYGEQFF

j_gene: TRBJ2-3
v_gene: TRBV6-6
CDR3aa: CASSPRSTSGGTDTQYF

j_gene: TRBJ2-7
v_gene: TRBV2
CDR3aa: CASSVGQGFYEQYF

j_gene: TRBJ1-1
v_gene: TRBV5-8
CDR3aa: CASSLVVWTGAQNTEAFF

j_gene: TRBJ2-7
v_gene: TRBV5-4
CDR3aa: CASSRSGGTSYEQYF

j_gene: TRBJ1-2
v_gene: TRBV7-8
CDR3aa: CASSTRPFAGQRVRDYGYTF

j_gene: TRBJ2-7
v_gene: TRBV5-8
CDR3aa: CALGGPYEQYF

j_gene: TRBJ1-5
v_gene: TRBV5-4
CDR3aa: CASSLAGQNQPQHF

j_gene: TRBJ2-2
v_gene: TRBV10-2
CDR3aa: CASSTTGGHTGELFF

j_gene: TRBJ1-1
v_gene: TRBV7-9
CDR3aa: CASSLGHSKDTEAFF

j_gene: TRBJ1-1
v_gene: TRBV2
CDR3aa: CASSDYTEAFF